A selection of T cell receptor beta chains follows, all from one sample in a study of tumor T cells in aggressive B-cell lymphoma. Sequenced by immunoSEQ multiplex PCR; TCRdb stores in-frame clones only, minus some. Among some 1,600 clones, about four fifths were seen once, and the ten largest hold 10%. The sample was tumor tissue. These receptors all come from an adult with diffuse large B cell lymphoma. Each CDR3 is given with its conserved first and last residue. The D gene is left open where the match is weak. Not all rows give a size; the values are once, few, many and, for expanded clones, a class.

j_call: TRBJ2-5
clone_size: NA
d_call: TRBD2
v_call: TRBV29-1
cdr3_aa: CSSGGQETQYF
cdr3_nt: TGCAGTAGCGGGGGGCAAGAGACCCAGTACTTC

j_call: TRBJ1-3
clone_size: NA
d_call: NA
v_call: TRBV6-6
cdr3_aa: CASSYPTRNTIYF
cdr3_nt: TGTGCCAGCAGTTACCCCACAAGAAACACCATATATTTT

j_call: TRBJ2-5
clone_size: NA
d_call: NA
v_call: TRBV4-3
cdr3_aa: CASSQVEGLIETQYF
cdr3_nt: TGCGCCAGCAGCCAGGTGGAGGGGTTAATAGAGACCCAGTACTTC

j_call: TRBJ1-6
clone_size: NA
d_call: NA
v_call: TRBV10-3
cdr3_aa: CAISDGGGNSPLHF
cdr3_nt: TGTGCCATCAGTGACGGGGGGGGTAATTCACCCCTCCACTTT

j_call: TRBJ1-3
clone_size: NA
d_call: TRBD1
v_call: TRBV7-9
cdr3_aa: CASSLRDRGSGNTIYF
cdr3_nt: TGTGCCAGCAGCTTAAGGGACAGGGGCTCTGGAAACACCATATATTTT

j_call: TRBJ1-1
clone_size: NA
d_call: NA
v_call: TRBV7-2
cdr3_aa: CANSLVSPAEAFF
cdr3_nt: TGTGCCAACAGCTTAGTCTCACCGGCTGAAGCTTTCTTT

j_call: TRBJ1-5
clone_size: NA
d_call: TRBD1
v_call: TRBV15
cdr3_aa: CATSRDRTGVRQPQHF
cdr3_nt: TGTGCCACCAGCAGAGATCGGACAGGAGTTAGGCAGCCCCAGCATTTT

j_call: TRBJ2-7
clone_size: NA
d_call: NA
v_call: TRBV5-4
cdr3_aa: CASSVAAGGPQYEQYF
cdr3_nt: TGTGCCAGCAGCGTCGCCGCGGGTGGTCCTCAATACGAGCAGTACTTC

j_call: TRBJ2-3
clone_size: once
d_call: NA
v_call: TRBV9
cdr3_aa: CASSVEGVTDTQYF
cdr3_nt: TGTGCCAGCAGCGTAGAAGGGGTCACAGATACGCAGTATTTT

j_call: TRBJ2-1
clone_size: NA
d_call: NA
v_call: TRBV6-5
cdr3_aa: CASSYSLTVANEQFF
cdr3_nt: TGTGCCAGCAGTTACTCGCTAACAGTTGCCAATGAGCAGTTCTTC

j_call: TRBJ2-1
clone_size: NA
d_call: TRBD2
v_call: TRBV29-1
cdr3_aa: CSVDLAVYNEQFF
cdr3_nt: TGCAGCGTTGATCTAGCGGTCTACAATGAGCAGTTCTTC

j_call: TRBJ1-5
clone_size: NA
d_call: NA
v_call: TRBV5-5
cdr3_aa: CASSHRGGNNQPQHF
cdr3_nt: TGTGCCAGCAGCCACCGAGGGGGTAACAATCAGCCCCAGCATTTT

j_call: TRBJ1-1
clone_size: NA
d_call: NA
v_call: TRBV7-9
cdr3_aa: CASSEQNTEAFF
cdr3_nt: TGTGCCAGCAGCGAACAGAACACTGAAGCTTTCTTT

j_call: TRBJ2-5
clone_size: NA
d_call: TRBD2
v_call: TRBV11-2
cdr3_aa: CASSFLAVGISETQYF
cdr3_nt: TGTGCCAGCAGCTTCCTAGCGGTGGGCATCTCAGAGACCCAGTACTTC

j_call: TRBJ2-1
clone_size: NA
d_call: TRBD1
v_call: TRBV27
cdr3_aa: CASSSQQGGNEQFF
cdr3_nt: TGTGCCAGCAGTTCACAACAGGGGGGCAATGAGCAGTTCTTC

j_call: TRBJ2-1
clone_size: few
d_call: NA
v_call: TRBV27
cdr3_aa: CASSLFPGLPTYNEQFF
cdr3_nt: TGTGCCAGCAGTTTATTTCCGGGACTCCCAACCTACAATGAGCAGTTCTTC

j_call: TRBJ2-1
clone_size: few
d_call: TRBD1
v_call: TRBV29-1
cdr3_aa: CSVEDGTGANEQFF
cdr3_nt: TGCAGCGTTGAAGACGGGACAGGGGCCAATGAGCAGTTCTTC

j_call: TRBJ2-1
clone_size: NA
d_call: NA
v_call: TRBV19
cdr3_aa: CASTSGPAYNEQFF
cdr3_nt: TGTGCCAGCACGAGCGGCCCGGCTTACAATGAGCAGTTCTTC

j_call: TRBJ2-1
clone_size: few
d_call: TRBD2
v_call: TRBV27
cdr3_aa: CASSHSTGTSTSSYNEQFF
cdr3_nt: TGTGCCAGCAGTCACTCAACCGGGACTAGCACGAGCTCCTACAATGAGCAGTTCTTC

j_call: TRBJ1-2
clone_size: few
d_call: NA
v_call: TRBV4-2
cdr3_aa: CASSQDLVSYGYTF
cdr3_nt: TGTGCCAGCAGCCAAGATCTAGTTTCCTATGGCTACACCTTC

j_call: TRBJ2-1
clone_size: once
d_call: NA
v_call: TRBV7-2
cdr3_aa: CASTWGVSEQFF
cdr3_nt: TGTGCCTCCACGTGGGGAGTGAGTGAGCAGTTCTTC

j_call: TRBJ2-5
clone_size: few
d_call: TRBD1
v_call: TRBV11-2
cdr3_aa: CASSAIGQGGPDQETQYF
cdr3_nt: TGTGCCAGCAGCGCGATCGGACAGGGGGGGCCTGACCAAGAGACCCAGTACTTC

j_call: TRBJ2-2
clone_size: NA
d_call: TRBD2
v_call: TRBV27
cdr3_aa: CASGPGLLNTGELFF
cdr3_nt: TGTGCCAGCGGACCGGGACTACTGAACACCGGGGAGCTGTTTTTT

j_call: TRBJ2-5
clone_size: NA
d_call: NA
v_call: TRBV30
cdr3_aa: CAWSYASEIVGETQYF
cdr3_nt: TGTGCCTGGAGTTATGCTAGCGAGATTGTCGGAGAGACCCAGTACTTC

j_call: TRBJ1-5
clone_size: NA
d_call: NA
v_call: TRBV5-1
cdr3_aa: CASSLDGTPNQPQHF
cdr3_nt: TGCGCCAGCAGCTTGGATGGGACACCCAATCAGCCCCAGCATTTT

j_call: TRBJ1-3
clone_size: once
d_call: NA
v_call: TRBV6-6
cdr3_aa: CASSSATGNTIYF
cdr3_nt: TGTGCCAGCAGTTCCGCGACTGGAAACACCATATATTTT

j_call: TRBJ2-1
clone_size: NA
d_call: NA
v_call: TRBV6-1
cdr3_aa: CASSEGPGIYNEQFF
cdr3_nt: TGTGCCAGCAGTGAAGGACCGGGTATATACAATGAGCAGTTCTTC

j_call: TRBJ2-1
clone_size: NA
d_call: NA
v_call: TRBV7-9
cdr3_aa: CASSLVPGTPEQFF
cdr3_nt: TGTGCCAGCAGCTTAGTCCCGGGGACACCCGAGCAGTTCTTC

j_call: TRBJ2-1
clone_size: NA
d_call: NA
v_call: TRBV4-2
cdr3_aa: CASSQDAAYNEQFF
cdr3_nt: TGTGCCAGCAGCCAAGATGCAGCGTACAATGAGCAGTTCTTC

j_call: TRBJ2-7
clone_size: NA
d_call: NA
v_call: TRBV5-1
cdr3_aa: CASSSSYEQYF
cdr3_nt: TGCGCCAGCAGCTCAAGTTACGAGCAGTACTTC

j_call: TRBJ2-3
clone_size: NA
d_call: NA
v_call: TRBV27
cdr3_aa: CASNVARRPTDTQYF
cdr3_nt: TGTGCCAGCAACGTAGCAAGGAGGCCCACAGATACGCAGTATTTT

j_call: TRBJ2-1
clone_size: NA
d_call: NA
v_call: TRBV6-1
cdr3_aa: CASRKQGTAYNEQFF
cdr3_nt: TGTGCCAGCAGGAAACAGGGTACAGCCTACAATGAGCAGTTCTTC

j_call: TRBJ1-4
clone_size: NA
d_call: TRBD1
v_call: TRBV9
cdr3_aa: CASSVGGQGVEKLFF
cdr3_nt: TGTGCCAGCAGCGTAGGGGGACAGGGGGTTGAAAAACTGTTTTTT